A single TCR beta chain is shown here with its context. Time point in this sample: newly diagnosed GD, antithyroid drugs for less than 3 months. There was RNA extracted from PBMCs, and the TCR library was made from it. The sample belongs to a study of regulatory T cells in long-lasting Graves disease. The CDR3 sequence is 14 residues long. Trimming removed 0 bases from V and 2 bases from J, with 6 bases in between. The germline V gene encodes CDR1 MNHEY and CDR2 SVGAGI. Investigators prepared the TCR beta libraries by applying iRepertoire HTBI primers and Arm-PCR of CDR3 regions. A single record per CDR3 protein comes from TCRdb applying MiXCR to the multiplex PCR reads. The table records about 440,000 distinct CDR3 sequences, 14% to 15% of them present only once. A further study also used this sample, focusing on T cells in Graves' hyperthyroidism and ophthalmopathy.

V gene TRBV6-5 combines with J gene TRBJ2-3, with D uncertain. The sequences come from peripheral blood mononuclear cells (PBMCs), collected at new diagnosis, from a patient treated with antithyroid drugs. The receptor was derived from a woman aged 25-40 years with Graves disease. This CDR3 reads CASSYSELTDTQYF. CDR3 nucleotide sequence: TGTGCCAGCAGTTACTCGGAACTCACAGATACGCAGTATTTT.